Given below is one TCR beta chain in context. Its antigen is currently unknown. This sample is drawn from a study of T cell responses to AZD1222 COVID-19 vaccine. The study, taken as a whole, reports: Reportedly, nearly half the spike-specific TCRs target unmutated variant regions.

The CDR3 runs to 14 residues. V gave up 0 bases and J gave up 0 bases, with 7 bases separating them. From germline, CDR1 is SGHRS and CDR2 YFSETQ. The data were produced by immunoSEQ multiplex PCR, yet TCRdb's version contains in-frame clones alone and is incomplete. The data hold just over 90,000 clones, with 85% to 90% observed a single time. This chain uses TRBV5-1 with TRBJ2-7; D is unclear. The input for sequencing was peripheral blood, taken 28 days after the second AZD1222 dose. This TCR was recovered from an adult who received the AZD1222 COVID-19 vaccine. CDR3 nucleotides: TGCGCCAGCAGCTTGGTCGTCAGCTCCTACGAGCAGTACTTC. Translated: CASSLVVSSYEQYF.